The 31 T cell receptor beta chains in this list originate from one sample, sequenced in a study of blood T cell repertoires in COVID-19. Libraries were prepared by immunoSEQ multiplex PCR; TCRdb keeps only in-frame clonotypes and omits some of them. This table holds about 350,000 clones, roughly 90% found once. The specimen sequenced was peripheral blood. These receptors all stem from a woman aged 60-75 years with COVID-19, enrolled during active disease.

CDR3 nucleotide sequence: TGCAGCGTTGAATTCACAGGGGGGGGATCCTATGAAAAACTGTTTTTT. Protein product: CSVEFTGGGSYEKLFF. The J gene is TRBJ1-4, the V gene TRBV29-1; 8 positions agree with TRBD1. J gave up 6 bases and V 2 bases, and 11 bases lay outside the gene matches. Germline V gene lookup returns CDR1 SQVTM and CDR2 ANQGSEA. CDR3 length: 16 amino acids. Full variable domain (rest looked up from reference TRBV29-1 and TRBJ1-4): SAVISQKPSRDICQRGTSLTIQCQVDSQVTMMFWYRQQPGQSLTLIATANQGSEATYESGFVIDKFPISRPNLTFSTLTVSNMSPEDSSIYLCSVEFTGGGSYEKLFFGSGTQLSVL.

This clone occurred once. The chain employs TRBV7-8 and TRBJ2-5; TRBD2 agrees at 12 bases. Germline CDR1 is SGHVS and CDR2 is FQNEAQ. There are 17 residues in the CDR3. The J segment lost 4 bases and the V segment lost 4 bases, leaving 10 bases of the junction unmatched. For the CDR3, the DNA is TGTGCCAGCAGCTCCCTAGCGGGGGGGGGCTGGGGAGAGACCCAGTACTTC. Its protein product is CASSSLAGGGWGETQYF.

This clone came up once. The CDR3: CASSLDSLNEKLFF. CDR3 nucleotide sequence: TGTGCCAGCAGCTTAGACAGCCTTAATGAAAAACTGTTTTTT. The chain carries TRBV7-2 and TRBJ1-4; D not resolved. In germline, CDR1 is SGHTA, CDR2 FQGNSA. CDR3 length: 14 amino acids. Trimming cost V 1 base and J 4 bases, with 7 bases left between them.

J is TRBJ2-1 and V is TRBV11-2; D call uncertain. Germline V gives CDR1 SGHAT, CDR2 FQNNGV. The CDR3 is made up of 15 amino acids. The ends were cut back, 1 base at V and 5 bases at J, with 12 bases in the middle. This CDR3 is CASSLGWLRDNEQFF. In DNA, the CDR3 is TGTGCCAGCAGCTTAGGCTGGCTTCGGGACAATGAGCAGTTCTTC. The entire variable domain, with the rest obtained from reference TRBV11-2 and TRBJ2-1, is as follows: EAGVAQSPRYKIIEKRQSVAFWCNPISGHATLYWYQQILGQGPKLLIQFQNNGVVDDSQLPKDRFSAERLKGVDSTLKIQPAKLEDSAVYLCASSLGWLRDNEQFFGPGTRLTVL.

CDR3: CASSITGSIYGYTF. The CDR3 region has the DNA TGTGCCAGCAGTATTACAGGGAGTATCTATGGCTACACCTTC. This chain connects TRBV28 to TRBJ1-2; the D gene is possibly TRBD1 (6 bases). The CDR3 spans 14 residues. The V gene lost 5 bases and the J gene lost 4 bases, with 14 bases spanning the gap. Per germline, CDR1 MDHEN and CDR2 SYDVKM.

This chain connects TRBV7-7 to TRBJ2-7; TRBD1 matches at 8 bases. Germline V lookup: CDR1 SSHAT, CDR2 FNYEAQ (reference sequence). The V and J ends lost 5 bases and 7 bases, in that order; junction bases with no gene match: 7. This CDR3 region has 13 residues. The CDR3 DNA reads TGTGCCAGCAGCGCCTGGGACAGGCGGGAGCAGTACTTC. This encodes CASSAWDRREQYF.

This clone was found once. J is TRBJ1-4 and V is TRBV7-9; no clear D gene. Per germline, CDR1 SEHNR and CDR2 FQNEAQ (reference sequence). Trimming cost V 1 base and J 7 bases, with 10 bases left between them. The CDR3 totals 14 residues. The CDR3 here is CASSLVGVREKLFF. The CDR3 nucleotides are TGTGCCAGCAGCTTAGTCGGAGTCCGTGAAAAACTGTTTTTT.

The V gene is TRBV6-5, the J gene TRBJ1-2; 9 bases align to TRBD1. V lost 9 bases, J lost 6 bases, and 8 bases stayed unmatched. The CDR3 is 13 amino acids. Germline V gene lookup returns CDR1 MNHEY and CDR2 SVGAGI. This CDR3 is CASYPGQGHGYTF. In DNA, the CDR3 is TGTGCCAGTTACCCGGGACAGGGCCATGGCTACACCTTC.

This rearrangement joins TRBV30 to TRBJ2-3; 12 bases line up with TRBD2. The length of the CDR3 is 14 residues. The V and J ends lost 3 bases and 4 bases, in that order; junction bases with no gene match: 2. Per the germline V gene, CDR1 is GTSNPN and CDR2 is SVGIG (reference sequence). The CDR3 nucleotides read TGTGCCTGGAGACTAGCGGGGGGCCCAGATACGCAGTATTTT. This sequence encodes CAWRLAGGPDTQYF.

V and J are TRBV6-5 and TRBJ2-7, with D maybe TRBD1 (6 bases). The CDR3 contains 14 residues. The germline V gene encodes CDR1 MNHEY and CDR2 SVGAGI. V was clipped by 5 bases and J by 1 base, with 12 bases between them. The CDR3 DNA reads TGTGCCAGCAGTAGGGCAGGGGATTCCTACGAGCAGTACTTC. This sequence encodes CASSRAGDSYEQYF.

The rearrangement uses TRBV2 and TRBJ1-1, with 9 nucleotides matching TRBD1. Germline V lookup: CDR1 SNHLY, CDR2 FYNNEI. The CDR3 runs to 15 residues. Losses at the gene ends were 6 bases for V and 2 bases for J; bases not matched to a gene: 7. The CDR3 coding sequence is TGTGCCAGCAGCTCCGGGACAGGGATCAACACTGAAGCTTTCTTT. Its translation: CASSSGTGINTEAFF.

CDR3 protein: CASSPGSGVTNEKLFF. Here the CDR3 DNA reads TGTGCCAGCAGCCCCGGGAGCGGGGTGACTAATGAAAAACTGTTTTTT. J is TRBJ1-4 and V is TRBV7-9; D is ambiguous. Deletions cut 5 bases from V and 2 bases from J, with 15 bases between. The CDR3 sequence is 16 residues long. Per germline, CDR1 SEHNR and CDR2 FQNEAQ (reference sequence).

The CDR3, as DNA: TGTGCCAGCAGAGAACCGGCCGGGGGGCTCACTGAAGCTTTCTTT. This gives the protein CASREPAGGLTEAFF. The chain combines TRBV7-9 with TRBJ1-1, with D perhaps TRBD1 (6 bases). The V and J ends lost 6 bases and 4 bases respectively, with 18 bases between them. The germline gives CDR1 SEHNR, CDR2 FQNEAQ (reference sequence). CDR3 length: 15 amino acids.

The V and J genes are TRBV7-3 and TRBJ2-2; D is perhaps TRBD1 (5 bases). Germline values: CDR1 SGHTA, CDR2 FQGTGA. CDR3 size: 15 residues. Between the trimmed V and J ends, which lost 2 bases and 1 base, there was a span of 8 bases. CDR3 protein: CASSLAGQNTGELFF. Here the CDR3 DNA reads TGTGCCAGCAGCTTAGCAGGGCAGAACACCGGGGAGCTGTTTTTT. The full variable domain, its missing parts supplied by reference TRBV7-3 and TRBJ2-2, is GAGVSQTPSNKVTEKGKYVELRCDPISGHTALYWYRQSLGQGPEFLIYFQGTGAADDSGLPNDRFFAVRPEGSVSTLKIQRTERGDSAVYLCASSLAGQNTGELFFGEGSRLTVL.

The chain uses TRBV5-6 and TRBJ1-1; D gene unclear. CDR3 length: 14 amino acids. Germline V gene sequence: CDR1 SGHDT, CDR2 YYEEEE. V dropped 4 bases and J dropped 11 bases, with 21 bases sitting between them. This CDR3 reads CASSPRTAYLRAFF. CDR3 DNA: TGTGCCAGCAGCCCGCGCACTGCTTACCTCAGGGCTTTCTTT. The variable domain in full, completed from reference TRBV5-6 and TRBJ1-1, reads DAGVTQSPTHLIKTRGQQVTLRCSPKSGHDTVSWYQQALGQGPQFIFQYYEEEERQRGNFPDRFSGHQFPNYSSELNVNALLLGDSALYLCASSPRTAYLRAFFGQGTRLTVV.

The gene calls are TRBV7-9 and TRBJ1-6; D not resolved. Germline V gene lookup returns CDR1 SEHNR and CDR2 FQNEAQ (reference sequence). V was cut by 5 bases and J by 2 bases, with 10 bases left in between. The CDR3 extends over 15 amino acids. In DNA, the CDR3 is TGTGCCAGCAGCCCAGACTTGGCCTATAATTCACCCCTCCACTTT. Encoded protein: CASSPDLAYNSPLHF.

J is TRBJ1-1 and V is TRBV29-1; the match to TRBD1 covers 8 bases. This CDR3 has 14 residues. The V gene end was trimmed by 6 bases and the J gene end by 0 bases; junction bases not matched to a gene: 6. CDR1 is SQVTM, CDR2 ANQGSEA, per germline. The CDR3 nucleotides are TGCAGCGTCCCGGGACAGGTAATGAACACTGAAGCTTTCTTT. Protein sequence: CSVPGQVMNTEAFF. The full variable domain, its missing parts supplied by reference TRBV29-1 and TRBJ1-1, is SAVISQKPSRDICQRGTSLTIQCQVDSQVTMMFWYRQQPGQSLTLIATANQGSEATYESGFVIDKFPISRPNLTFSTLTVSNMSPEDSSIYLCSVPGQVMNTEAFFGQGTRLTVV.

The table lists this clone with a count of one. V and J are TRBV9 and TRBJ1-2; 8 bases line up with TRBD1. Germline-derived CDR1 and CDR2 are SGDLS and YYNGEE. The V and J ends lost 3 bases and 3 bases, in that order; junction bases with no gene match: 7. The CDR3 runs 15 residues. In nucleotides, the CDR3 is TGTGCCAGCAGCGCCTCAGGGGGCCCTGACTATGGCTACACCTTC. The encoded protein is CASSASGGPDYGYTF. Based on the CDR3 plus reference TRBV9 and TRBJ1-2, the full variable domain is DSGVTQTPKHLITATGQRVTLRCSPRSGDLSVYWYQQSLDQGLQFLIQYYNGEERAKGNILERFSAQQFPDLHSELNLSSLELGDSALYFCASSASGGPDYGYTFGSGTRLTVV.

This chain links TRBV30 with TRBJ2-7, with 10 bases matching TRBD1. V shed 1 base and J 2 bases; nucleotides not matched to a gene: 8. The germline V gene encodes CDR1 GTSNPN and CDR2 SVGIG (reference sequence). The CDR3 is 16 amino acids. Here the CDR3 reads CAWSGGQGGQTYEQYF. The CDR3 DNA is TGTGCCTGGAGTGGAGGACAGGGGGGACAAACCTACGAGCAGTACTTC.

The gene calls are TRBV2 and TRBJ2-1, with 7 bases that match TRBD1. Looked up from germline, CDR1 is SNHLY and CDR2 is FYNNEI. The CDR3 runs 14 residues. With V trimmed by 3 bases and J by 13 bases, 12 bases remained unmatched. The DNA for the CDR3 is TGTGCCAGCAGTGAGACAGGGCAGGCAGACTCTCAGTTCTTC. This sequence encodes CASSETGQADSQFF.

The chain combines TRBV28 with TRBJ2-7; TRBD2 is a possible D gene (5 bases). V was pared by 1 base and J by 6 bases, with 7 bases between. The CDR3 totals 12 residues. Looked up from germline, CDR1 is MDHEN and CDR2 is SYDVKM. The CDR3 DNA reads TGTGCCAGCAGTTTATTAGCGCTCGAGCAGTACTTC. Translation: CASSLLALEQYF.

The rearrangement links TRBV27 to TRBJ1-1; D perhaps matches TRBD1 (5 bases). Trimming stripped 6 bases from V and 1 base from J, with 12 bases between. The CDR3 sequence is 14 residues long. Per the germline V gene, CDR1 is MNHEY and CDR2 is SMNVEV (reference sequence). This CDR3 reads CASRRPGSNTEAFF. The CDR3 DNA reads as TGTGCCAGCAGGCGTCCAGGGTCGAACACTGAAGCTTTCTTT.

The chain carries TRBV7-3 and TRBJ1-6; 8 bases are shared with TRBD1. The length of the CDR3 is 15 residues. The germline V gene encodes CDR1 SGHTA and CDR2 FQGTGA. With 5 bases clipped from V and 10 bases from J, the junction kept 10 bases outside the gene matches. CDR3 sequence: CASSLGQGSNSPLHF. In nucleotides, the CDR3 is TGTGCCAGCAGCCTCGGACAGGGATCAAACTCACCCCTCCACTTT.

CDR3 nucleotide sequence: TGTGCCAGCAGTTTACAGGGGGCTAAAGAGACCCAGTACTTC. It is translated as CASSLQGAKETQYF. The chain couples TRBV28 to TRBJ2-5, with TRBD1 identical over 8 bases. Germline V gene sequence: CDR1 MDHEN, CDR2 SYDVKM. The CDR3 has 14 residues. Trimming at V came to 2 bases and at J to 3 bases, leaving 2 bases not matched to a gene.

The chain combines TRBV28 with TRBJ1-2; D call uncertain. Germline V gene lookup returns CDR1 MDHEN and CDR2 SYDVKM. The CDR3 loop spans 15 amino acids. Trimming took 3 bases from V and 2 from J, leaving 13 bases between them. The CDR3 is CASSLPGSKNYGYTF. The CDR3 DNA follows: TGTGCCAGCAGTTTGCCTGGGAGTAAAAACTATGGCTACACCTTC.

The chain has TRBV5-6 and TRBJ2-1, with no clear D. Trimming removed 0 bases from V and 7 bases from J, with 8 bases in between. The CDR3 is 13 residues long. The germline V gene encodes CDR1 SGHDT and CDR2 YYEEEE. CDR3 protein: CASSLVGRNEQFF. The CDR3 nucleotides read TGTGCCAGCAGCTTGGTTGGTCGGAATGAGCAGTTCTTC.

The V gene is TRBV6-2 or TRBV6-3, the J gene TRBJ1-1; D is unclear. Trimming cost V 4 bases and J 5 bases, with 14 bases left between them. Germline CDR1 MNHEY, CDR2 SVGEGT. This CDR3 is 14 amino acids long. The CDR3 loop reads CASSLVQINTEAFF. The CDR3 DNA reads as TGTGCCAGCAGTTTAGTACAGATAAATACTGAAGCTTTCTTT.

The chain carries TRBV7-3 and TRBJ1-1; D is unresolved. The germline V gene encodes CDR1 SGHTA and CDR2 FQGTGA. V was clipped by 5 bases and J by 0 bases, with 7 bases between them. The CDR3 is 13 residues long. The DNA for the CDR3 is TGTGCCAGCAGCGTCGACATGAACACTGAAGCTTTCTTT. Protein sequence: CASSVDMNTEAFF.

CDR3 in DNA: TGTGCCAGCAGCTTAGGCGGGGGGTTCACAGATACGCAGTATTTT. It codes for CASSLGGGFTDTQYF. This chain joins TRBV7-3 and TRBJ2-3; 8 bases agree with TRBD2. V trimming: 2 bases; J trimming: 2 bases; junction bases outside the gene matches: 3. From germline, CDR1 is SGHTA and CDR2 FQGTGA. The CDR3 totals 15 residues.

This clone was seen once. The genes are TRBV19 and TRBJ1-5; 8 bases are a match to TRBD1. In germline, CDR1 is LNHDA, CDR2 SQIVND (reference sequence). This CDR3 region has 15 residues. Trimming took 7 bases from V and 7 from J; bases not matched to a gene: 12. CDR3 in amino acids: CASNDPTGGRQPQHF. For the CDR3, the DNA is TGTGCCAGTAACGACCCCACAGGGGGGAGGCAGCCCCAGCATTTT.

The chain links TRBV6-6 to TRBJ1-2, with D hard to call. This CDR3 has 11 residues. Deletions cut 6 bases from V and 11 bases from J, with 13 bases between. Germline V gene lookup returns CDR1 MNHNY and CDR2 SVGAGI (reference sequence). The DNA for the CDR3 is TGTGCCAGCAGAGCAAGGGAGTGGTACACCTTC. It is translated as CASRAREWYTF.